The next 30 T cell receptor beta chains were all read from a single sample in a study of blood T cell repertoires in COVID-19. Generated by immunoSEQ multiplex PCR, the TCRdb table keeps only in-frame clones and is missing some. The table has roughly 260,000 clones, under 85% seen once. What was sequenced was peripheral blood. Source of these receptors: a woman in her thirties or forties with active or convalescent COVID-19.

V is TRBV19 and J is TRBJ1-1; D possibly corresponds to TRBD1 (6 bases). The CDR3 loop spans 12 amino acids. Trimming shortened V by 7 bases and J by 6 bases, and 12 bases separated the two germline ends. Per germline, CDR1 LNHDA and CDR2 SQIVND (reference sequence). CDR3 bases: TGTGCCAGTAAAAGGGGGTACGCTGAAGCTTTCTTT. Protein sequence: CASKRGYAEAFF.

The chain carries TRBV4-1 and TRBJ2-2; 16 bases fit TRBD2. The V gene's germline CDR1 is MGHRA and CDR2 YSYEKL. The CDR3 sequence is 17 residues long. The V segment lost 1 base and the J segment 5 bases; nucleotides outside the gene matches: 1. The CDR3 bases are TGCGCCAGCAGCCAAGCGGGACTAGCGGGGGGGACCGGGGAGCTGTTTTTT. It translates to CASSQAGLAGGTGELFF.

This clone has a handful of counts. The chain joins TRBV11-2 to TRBJ1-6; D is uncertain. The CDR3 runs 16 residues. CDR1 and CDR2 from the germline V gene are SGHAT and FQNNGV. Trimming removed 1 base at V and 0 bases at J, with 7 bases between. Here the CDR3 reads CASSLGGSSYNSPLHF. The CDR3 bases are TGTGCCAGCAGCTTAGGCGGGAGCTCCTATAATTCACCCCTCCACTTT.

The chain has TRBV11-3 and TRBJ2-2; 10 nucleotides match TRBD1. J gave up 4 bases and V 5 bases, and 4 bases lay outside the gene matches. The germline V gene has CDR1 SGHNT and CDR2 YENEEA. CDR3 size: 15 residues. Written as DNA, the CDR3 is TGTGCCAGCAGCCGACAGGGGGCCGGCACCGGGGAGCTGTTTTTT. Translating gives CASSRQGAGTGELFF.

V and J are TRBV10-3 and TRBJ1-2; 9 nucleotides match TRBD1. This CDR3 has 14 amino acids. Trimming removed 8 bases from V and 8 bases from J; junction bases left unmatched: 12. The germline gives CDR1 ENHRY, CDR2 SYGVKD. CDR3 DNA: TGTGCCATCGGAGTACTACAGGGGGCAGAAGGCTACACCTTC. Encoded protein: CAIGVLQGAEGYTF.

This chain links TRBV4-2 with TRBJ2-1; TRBD1 is a possible D gene (6 bases). Germline-derived CDR1 and CDR2 are LGHNA and YNFKEQ. CDR3 length: 19 amino acids. The V gene lost 4 bases and the J gene lost 0 bases, with 22 bases spanning the gap. CDR3 protein: CASSPLPWTDFSSYNEQFF. DNA of the CDR3: TGTGCCAGCAGCCCATTACCCTGGACAGACTTCAGCTCCTACAATGAGCAGTTCTTC.

The chain recombines TRBV20-1 with TRBJ1-5; D is perhaps TRBD1 (6 bases). V was cut by 3 bases and J by 0 bases, with 12 bases left in between. There are 15 residues in the CDR3. The germline V gene encodes CDR1 DFQATT and CDR2 SNEGSKA (reference sequence). DNA of the CDR3: TGCAGTGCTAGTGTCAGGGGCTATAGCAATCAGCCCCAGCATTTT. This sequence encodes CSASVRGYSNQPQHF.

This chain uses TRBV24-1 with TRBJ1-5; D gene uncertain. Per the germline V gene, CDR1 is KGHDR and CDR2 is SFDVKD. The CDR3 runs 13 residues. The V and J ends lost 6 bases and 7 bases respectively, with 12 bases between them. The CDR3 DNA sequence: TGTGCCACCAGTCGCGGGCCGCGGCAGCCCCAGCATTTT. Translation: CATSRGPRQPQHF.

The chain is built from TRBV7-2 and TRBJ2-1; the match to TRBD2 covers 11 bases. Germline V gives CDR1 SGHTA, CDR2 FQGNSA. With V trimmed by 5 bases and J by 9 bases, 12 bases remained unmatched. CDR3 length: 16 residues. CDR3 in DNA: TGTGCCAGCAGCCCCCTGCGGCTAGCGGGGGGCGGTGAGCAGTTCTTC. Translated: CASSPLRLAGGGEQFF. Based on the CDR3 plus reference TRBV7-2 and TRBJ2-1, the full variable domain is GAGVSQSPSNKVTEKGKDVELRCDPISGHTALYWYRQSLGQGLEFLIYFQGNSAPDKSGLPSDRFSAERTGGSVSTLTIQRTQQEDSAVYLCASSPLRLAGGGEQFFGPGTRLTVL.

This clone was observed once. The CDR3 DNA reads TGTGCCAGCAGATGGGGACAGTCTAGGGACGAGCAGTACTTC. It specifies CASRWGQSRDEQYF. The V and J genes are TRBV2 and TRBJ2-7; the match to TRBD1 covers 7 bases. Germline V gives CDR1 SNHLY, CDR2 FYNNEI. After removal of 6 bases from V and 5 bases from J, the junction contained 10 bases not matched to a gene. The CDR3 totals 14 residues.

The V and J genes are TRBV30 and TRBJ2-1; tentatively, D is TRBD2 (5 bases). V gave up 2 bases and J gave up 8 bases, with 13 bases separating them. CDR1 GTSNPN and CDR2 SVGIG come from the germline V gene (reference sequence). This CDR3 is 13 amino acids long. The CDR3 protein is CAWSRSSLHEQFF. The CDR3 DNA is TGTGCCTGGAGTAGGTCTAGCCTCCATGAGCAGTTCTTC.

The genes are TRBV27 and TRBJ1-5, with unresolved D. V gave up 6 bases and J gave up 6 bases, with 12 bases separating them. There are 13 residues in the CDR3. The germline CDR1 and CDR2 sequences are MNHEY and SMNVEV (reference sequence). The CDR3: CASSPMGSQPQHF. CDR3 sequence (DNA): TGTGCCAGCAGCCCTATGGGCAGTCAGCCCCAGCATTTT.

This chain joins TRBV14 and TRBJ1-6, with TRBD1 matching 9 bases. Germline-derived CDR1 and CDR2 are SGHDN and FVKESK. This CDR3 has 17 residues. V was pared by 1 base and J by 8 bases, with 9 bases of the junction left unmatched. This CDR3 reads CASSQVGNRGLHSPLHF. For the CDR3, the DNA is TGTGCCAGCAGCCAAGTGGGGAACAGGGGGCTGCATTCACCCCTCCACTTT.

The rearrangement links TRBV11-2 to TRBJ1-4; 8 nucleotides align to TRBD1. CDR1 and CDR2 (germline): SGHAT, FQNNGV. With V trimmed by 7 bases and J by 4 bases, 8 bases remained unmatched. The CDR3 is 15 residues long. Here the CDR3 DNA reads TGTGCCAGCACCCTCGGGACAGGAAGTAATGAAAAACTGTTTTTT. It yields the protein CASTLGTGSNEKLFF. The whole variable domain, filled in from reference TRBV11-2 and TRBJ1-4, reads EAGVAQSPRYKIIEKRQSVAFWCNPISGHATLYWYQQILGQGPKLLIQFQNNGVVDDSQLPKDRFSAERLKGVDSTLKIQPAKLEDSAVYLCASTLGTGSNEKLFFGSGTQLSVL.

Here the CDR3 reads CASSAGQGQETQYF. DNA of the CDR3: TGTGCCAGCAGCGCCGGACAGGGCCAAGAGACCCAGTACTTC. The V gene is TRBV11-2, the J gene TRBJ2-5, with TRBD1 matching over 8 bases. Germline V CDR1 and CDR2: SGHAT, FQNNGV. V trimming: 5 bases; J trimming: 1 base; junction bases outside the gene matches: 3. This CDR3 is 14 amino acids long.

Worth noting for this clone: Within the sample, other DNA sequences also encode this same CDR3. The chain combines TRBV5-1 with TRBJ2-1; possible D gene TRBD2, 6 bases. Germline CDR1 SGHRS, CDR2 YFSETQ. The V end lost 4 bases, the J end lost 1 base, and 12 bases lay between the germline ends. The CDR3 loop spans 15 amino acids. Here the CDR3 DNA reads TGCGCCAGCAGCCTCCCGGGGGTGTCCTACAATGAGCAGTTCTTC. This sequence encodes CASSLPGVSYNEQFF.

The V gene is TRBV9, the J gene TRBJ1-2; a possible D gene is TRBD1 (6 bases). V lost 4 bases and J 8 bases, leaving 21 bases between the germline ends. The CDR3 sequence is 15 residues long. The V gene's germline CDR1 is SGDLS and CDR2 YYNGEE. CDR3 nucleotides: TGTGCCAGCAGCACCCCGACAGGAGGAGTCAACGGCTACACCTTC. It codes for CASSTPTGGVNGYTF.

This clone was found a few times. V usage is TRBV5-6 and J usage is TRBJ1-2, with TRBD1 matching 10 bases. The length of the CDR3 is 15 residues. V lost 4 bases, J lost 4 bases, and 7 bases stayed unmatched. Germline loops: CDR1 SGHDT, CDR2 YYEEEE. The CDR3 nucleotides read TGTGCCAGCAGCGCACCGGGACAGGGGTTCTATGGCTACACCTTC. Protein product: CASSAPGQGFYGYTF.

This clone occurred a few times. The chain has TRBV2 and TRBJ1-4, with a weak D call TRBD1 (5 bases). V lost 8 bases and J lost 6, with 16 bases in between. Germline V gene sequence: CDR1 SNHLY, CDR2 FYNNEI. The CDR3 totals 14 residues. CDR3 protein: CASGRDLGDEKLFF. In nucleotides, the CDR3 is TGTGCCAGCGGTAGGGACTTGGGCGATGAAAAACTGTTTTTT.

This clone came up a few times. The same CDR3 also results from other DNA sequences found in this sample. The rearrangement joins TRBV5-1 to TRBJ2-1; a possible D gene is TRBD2 (5 bases). Germline V gene data show CDR1 as SGHRS and CDR2 as YFSETQ. This CDR3 has 14 amino acids. V gave up 4 bases and J gave up 4 bases, with 12 bases separating them. In DNA, the CDR3 is TGCGCCAGCAGCCCCGGAGGCGGTTACAATGAGCAGTTCTTC. Residues: CASSPGGGYNEQFF.

This chain links TRBV28 with TRBJ1-2, with D perhaps TRBD1 (6 bases). The CDR3 totals 11 residues. Germline V gives CDR1 MDHEN, CDR2 SYDVKM. Trimming stripped 8 bases from V and 6 bases from J, with 10 bases between. CDR3 in amino acids: CASGYRDGYTF. In DNA, the CDR3 is TGTGCCAGCGGATACAGGGATGGCTACACCTTC.

Details on this clone: The sample contains more than one DNA sequence encoding this CDR3. V usage is TRBV19 and J usage is TRBJ1-1, with D unclear. The CDR3 totals 13 residues. The germline CDR1 and CDR2 sequences are LNHDA and SQIVND (reference sequence). Trimming pared 5 bases from V and 0 bases from J, leaving 7 bases between. CDR3 loop: CASSSTVNTEAFF. CDR3 nucleotides: TGTGCCAGTAGTTCCACAGTGAACACTGAAGCTTTCTTT.

The sample holds a few counts of this clone. The chain's CDR3 is CATSRARQGAYGYTF. Written as DNA, the CDR3 is TGTGCCACCAGCAGAGCCCGACAGGGCGCCTATGGCTACACCTTC. This chain connects TRBV15 to TRBJ1-2; 7 positions agree with TRBD1. The length of the CDR3 is 15 residues. Germline CDR1 reads LNHNV; CDR2 reads YYDKDF (reference sequence). V dropped 1 base and J dropped 4; count of bases not matched to a gene: 6.

The rearrangement links TRBV6-5 to TRBJ1-2; no clear D gene. The ends were cut back, 6 bases at V and 7 bases at J, with 21 bases in the middle. Germline CDR1 reads MNHEY; CDR2 reads SVGAGI. CDR3 length: 15 amino acids. The CDR3 reads CASRTPGGALGGYTF. CDR3 DNA sequence: TGTGCCAGCAGAACCCCAGGAGGAGCCTTAGGTGGCTACACCTTC.

This chain connects TRBV27 to TRBJ2-2, with TRBD1 matching over 8 bases. Unmatched junction bases numbered 9, after V lost 4 bases and J lost 2 bases. The CDR3 spans 17 residues. Germline CDR1 and CDR2: MNHEY and SMNVEV (reference sequence). CDR3 loop: CASSSFPQGGNTGELFF. The CDR3, as DNA: TGTGCCAGCAGTTCCTTCCCACAGGGGGGCAACACCGGGGAGCTGTTTTTT.

The chain couples TRBV5-6 to TRBJ1-5, with D uncertain. The germline V and J ends were trimmed by 0 bases and 0 bases, with 7 bases remaining between them. The length of the CDR3 is 15 residues. The germline V gene encodes CDR1 SGHDT and CDR2 YYEEEE. The DNA for the CDR3 is TGTGCCAGCAGCTTGGGGCCATATAGCAATCAGCCCCAGCATTTT. Its protein product is CASSLGPYSNQPQHF.

The CDR3 DNA is TGTGCCAGCAGCTTACCCTGGTCCGACAGGGTAAGGGGAAACACCATATATTTT. Encoded protein: CASSLPWSDRVRGNTIYF. The chain recombines TRBV7-2 with TRBJ1-3; 7 positions match TRBD1. Germline CDR1 SGHTA, CDR2 FQGNSA. The CDR3 sequence is 18 residues long. V was pared by 2 bases and J by 4 bases, with 14 bases of the junction left unmatched.

The chain recombines TRBV5-1 with TRBJ2-7; TRBD1 agrees at 7 bases. Germline CDR1 reads SGHRS; CDR2 reads YFSETQ. The CDR3 has 15 residues. The V and J ends lost 2 bases and 0 bases, in that order; junction bases with no gene match: 5. CDR3 DNA sequence: TGCGCCAGCAGCTTCGGACAGGTTAGCTCCTACGAGCAGTACTTC. It codes for CASSFGQVSSYEQYF. The full variable domain, completed using reference TRBV5-1 and TRBJ2-7, is KAGVTQTPRYLIKTRGQQVTLSCSPISGHRSVSWYQQTPGQGLQFLFEYFSETQRNKGNFPGRFSGRQFSNSRSEMNVSTLELGDSALYLCASSFGQVSSYEQYFGPGTRLTVT.

This sequence joins TRBV27 and TRBJ1-1; no firm D call. From germline, CDR1 is MNHEY and CDR2 SMNVEV (reference sequence). CDR3 length equals 14 residues. Between the trimmed V and J ends, which lost 3 bases and 0 bases, there was a span of 8 bases. The CDR3 nucleotides are TGTGCCAGCAGTTTTGCCAGTATGAACACTGAAGCTTTCTTT. Its protein product is CASSFASMNTEAFF.

This clone turned up a few times. This chain joins TRBV6-2 or TRBV6-3 and TRBJ1-2; no firm D call. V shed 0 bases and J shed 4 bases, with 9 bases lying between them. The CDR3 length is 14 residues. CDR1 and CDR2 from the germline V gene are MNHEY and SVGEGT. CDR3 residues: CASSYSGEAYGYTF. CDR3 in DNA: TGTGCCAGCAGTTACTCCGGGGAGGCCTATGGCTACACCTTC.